The 2 T cell receptor beta chains below come from one sample, sequenced in a study of PD-1 blockade in classical Hodgkin lymphoma. Libraries were prepared by immunoSEQ multiplex PCR; TCRdb keeps only in-frame clonotypes and omits some of them. The sample shows roughly 12,000 clones, roughly 88% of them seen only once. Every patient relapsed after autologous stem cell transplantation, and brentuximab vedotin exposure varied. The study purified CD4+ T cells from thawed PBMCs using magnetic negative selection. The starting material was CD4+ T cells from blood, obtained at baseline. All receptors derive from a human donor with classical Hodgkin lymphoma.

V gene TRBV9 combines with J gene TRBJ2-5; weak D call: TRBD2 (5 bases). The germline gives CDR1 SGDLS, CDR2 YYNGEE. The V gene lost 2 bases and the J gene lost 5 bases, with 16 bases spanning the gap. This CDR3 contains 15 residues. CDR3 DNA: TGTGCCAGCAGCGTGCGCGACGGGAACTGGGAGACCCAGTACTTC. Translated: CASSVRDGNWETQYF.

The chain has TRBV4-1 and TRBJ2-5, with TRBD2 identical over 8 bases. There are 14 residues in the CDR3. CDR1 and CDR2 (germline): MGHRA, YSYEKL. The junction had 5 bases not matched to a gene; V was cut back by 4 bases and J by 4 bases. This CDR3 is CASSPTGGGETQYF. The CDR3 DNA reads as TGCGCCAGCAGCCCCACGGGGGGGGGAGAGACCCAGTACTTC.